This record covers a single T cell receptor beta chain. Its antigen is unknown. This entry comes from a study of shared clonotypes between healthy human individuals. Across the whole study: A donor's plate count was three for CD4 naive and three for CD4 memory; CD8 naive had two and CD8 memory one. Study-wide points: Rarefaction showed that sequencing of sorted subsets was incomplete (despite large depth).

TCRdb's table, derived via immunoSEQ multiplex PCR, lists solely in-frame clones and lacks some. This sample has around 1 million clones, with about three quarters found just once. Trimming removed 8 bases at V and 4 bases at J, with 8 bases between. This CDR3 has 12 residues. Germline lookup yields CDR1 SGHAT and CDR2 FQNNGV. There were only Caucasian adults among the donors, and all lived in Nashville, Tennessee. The sequence was collected from a man aged 18 to 35 in good health. The sequenced material came from memory CD4+ T cells sorted from blood. This sample's subset: CD45RA-negative fraction. This sequence joins TRBV11-2 and TRBJ2-2; D not certain. CDR3 amino acids: CASSVGTGELFF. The CDR3 DNA reads as TGTGCCAGCTCGGTTGGCACCGGGGAGCTGTTTTTT.